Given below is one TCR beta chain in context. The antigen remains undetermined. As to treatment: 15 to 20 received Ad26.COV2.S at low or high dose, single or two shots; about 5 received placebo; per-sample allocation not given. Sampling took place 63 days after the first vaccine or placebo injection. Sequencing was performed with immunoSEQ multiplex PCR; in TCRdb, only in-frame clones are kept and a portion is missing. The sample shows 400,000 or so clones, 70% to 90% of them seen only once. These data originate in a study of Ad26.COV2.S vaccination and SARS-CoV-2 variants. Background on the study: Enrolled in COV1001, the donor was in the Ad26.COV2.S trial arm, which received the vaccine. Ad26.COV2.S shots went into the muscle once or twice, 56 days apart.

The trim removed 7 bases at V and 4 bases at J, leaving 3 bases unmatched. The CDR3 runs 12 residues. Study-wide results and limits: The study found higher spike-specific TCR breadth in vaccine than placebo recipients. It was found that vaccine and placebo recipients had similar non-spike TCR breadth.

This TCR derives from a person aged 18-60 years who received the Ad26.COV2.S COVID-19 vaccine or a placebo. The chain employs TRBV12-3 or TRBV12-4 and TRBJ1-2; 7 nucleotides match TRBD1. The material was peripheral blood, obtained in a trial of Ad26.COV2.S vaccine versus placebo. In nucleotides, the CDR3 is TGTGCCAGCACCTGGACAGGCTATGGCTACACCTTC. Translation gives CASTWTGYGYTF.